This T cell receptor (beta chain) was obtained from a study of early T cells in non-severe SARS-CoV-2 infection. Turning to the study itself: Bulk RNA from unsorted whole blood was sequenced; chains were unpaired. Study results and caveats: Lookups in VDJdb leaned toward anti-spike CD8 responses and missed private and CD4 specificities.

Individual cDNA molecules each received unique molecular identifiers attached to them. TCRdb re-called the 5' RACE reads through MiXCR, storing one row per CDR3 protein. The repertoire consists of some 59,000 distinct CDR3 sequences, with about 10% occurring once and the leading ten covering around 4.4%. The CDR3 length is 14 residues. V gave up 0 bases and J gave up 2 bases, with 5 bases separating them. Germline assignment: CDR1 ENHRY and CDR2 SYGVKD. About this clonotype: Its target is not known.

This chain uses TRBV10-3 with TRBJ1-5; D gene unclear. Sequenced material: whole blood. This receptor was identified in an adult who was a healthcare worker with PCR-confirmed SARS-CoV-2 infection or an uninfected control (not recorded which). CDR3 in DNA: TGTGCCATCAGTGAGTCTGGGGGCAATCAGCCCCAGCATTTT. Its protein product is CAISESGGNQPQHF.